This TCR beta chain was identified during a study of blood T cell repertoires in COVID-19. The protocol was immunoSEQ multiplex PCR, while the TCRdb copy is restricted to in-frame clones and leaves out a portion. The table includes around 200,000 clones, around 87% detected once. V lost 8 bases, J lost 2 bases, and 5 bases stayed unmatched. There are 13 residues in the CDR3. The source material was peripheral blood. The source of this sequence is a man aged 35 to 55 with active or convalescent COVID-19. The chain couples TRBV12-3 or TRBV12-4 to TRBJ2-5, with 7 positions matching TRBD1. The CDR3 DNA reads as TGTGCCAGCGGGTTCAGGGGGCAAGAGACCCAGTACTTC. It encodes CASGFRGQETQYF.